Listed below are T cell receptor beta chains from one sample, sequenced in a study of blood T cell repertoires in COVID-19. The repertoire was sequenced with immunoSEQ multiplex PCR; TCRdb's copy has only in-frame clones and lacks some. The repertoire consists of about 400,000 clones, with over 75% occurring once and the leading ten covering over 0.9%. Sequenced sample: PBMCs or T cells enriched from blood (not recorded which). These receptors were taken from a woman aged 25 to 39 with acute COVID-19. CDR3s include the opening cysteine and the closing phenylalanine or tryptophan. The D gene is left open where the match is weak. A clone size is listed for some rows: how often the clone was seen (once, few, many), or a class if it is expanded.

J | V | D | size | CDR3 | DNA
TRBJ2-5 | TRBV18 | TRBD2 | NA | CASSPPRLAGSSETQYF | TGTGCCAGCTCACCACCCAGACTAGCGGGGTCTTCGGAGACCCAGTACTTC
TRBJ1-2 | TRBV27 | TRBD1 | NA | CASSPTPGQGAYGYTF | TGTGCCAGCAGTCCTACTCCGGGACAGGGGGCTTATGGCTACACCTTC
TRBJ1-1 | TRBV7-6 | NA | few | CASSPHQGGEAFF | TGTGCCAGCAGCCCACACCAGGGAGGTGAAGCTTTCTTT
TRBJ1-6 | TRBV4-3 | NA | NA | CASSPTGIRSNSPLHF | TGCGCCAGCAGCCCGACCGGGATCCGCTCTAATTCACCCCTCCACTTT
TRBJ1-6 | TRBV5-6 | TRBD1 | NA | CASSLIDRADSPLHF | TGTGCCAGCAGCTTGATTGACAGGGCGGATTCACCCCTCCACTTT
TRBJ2-7 | TRBV7-6 | NA | NA | CASSNRPEAVYEQYF | TGTGCCAGCAGCAACCGCCCAGAGGCGGTCTACGAGCAGTACTTC
TRBJ2-3 | TRBV11-3 | NA | NA | CASSLGGVTDTQYF | TGTGCCAGCAGCTTAGGAGGAGTCACAGATACGCAGTATTTT
TRBJ1-1 | TRBV5-5 | NA | NA | CASSYERGTEAFF | TGTGCCAGCAGCTATGAAAGAGGCACTGAAGCTTTCTTT
TRBJ1-1 | TRBV2 | NA | NA | CASSIQMNTEAFF | TGTGCCAGCAGCATACAGATGAACACTGAAGCTTTCTTT
TRBJ2-1 | TRBV19 | NA | NA | CASKTYRASYNEQFF | TGTGCCAGCAAGACCTACAGGGCATCCTACAATGAGCAGTTCTTC
TRBJ2-2 | TRBV15 | NA | NA | CATSRDMQYTGELFF | TGTGCCACCAGCAGAGATATGCAGTACACCGGGGAGCTGTTTTTT
TRBJ2-2 | TRBV9 | NA | NA | CASSVVAGIGNTGELFF | TGTGCCAGCAGCGTAGTCGCAGGCATCGGGAACACCGGGGAGCTGTTTTTT
TRBJ2-2 | TRBV9 | TRBD2 | NA | CASSASGGAYTGELFF | TGTGCCAGCAGCGCCAGCGGGGGGGCCTACACCGGGGAGCTGTTTTTT
TRBJ1-3 | TRBV5-6 | TRBD1 | NA | CASSTYTGGTNSGNTIYF | TGTGCCAGCAGCACCTACACAGGGGGAACTAACTCTGGAAACACCATATATTTT
TRBJ2-7 | TRBV7-3 | NA | NA | CASSLGGGYEQYF | TGTGCCAGCAGCTTAGGTGGAGGCTACGAGCAGTACTTC
TRBJ1-2 | TRBV28 | NA | NA | CASRPRSPYGYTF | TGTGCCAGCAGACCGCGAAGCCCCTATGGCTACACCTTC
TRBJ1-1 | TRBV28 | TRBD1 | NA | CASSRDREGTEAFF | TGTGCCAGCAGTAGGGACAGGGAGGGCACTGAAGCTTTCTTT
TRBJ2-1 | TRBV5-1 | TRBD2 | NA | CASSPNSGGAYNEQFF | TGCGCCAGCAGCCCCAATAGCGGGGGAGCCTACAATGAGCAGTTCTTC
TRBJ1-1 | TRBV6-5 | NA | NA | CASSDGRGTEAFF | TGTGCCAGCAGCGATGGACGGGGCACTGAAGCTTTCTTT
TRBJ2-7 | TRBV24-1 | TRBD1 | NA | CATSDGQGSYEQYF | TGTGCCACCAGTGACGGACAGGGGTCCTACGAGCAGTACTTC
TRBJ2-3 | TRBV12-3/TRBV12-4 | NA | NA | CASSFQYTDTQYF | TGTGCCAGCAGTTTCCAGTACACAGATACGCAGTATTTT
TRBJ1-5 | TRBV7-9 | NA | NA | CASSLAGGNQPQHF | TGTGCCAGCAGCTTAGCCGGGGGGAACCAGCCCCAGCATTTT
TRBJ1-1 | TRBV30 | TRBD1 | NA | CAWVWRTGNTEAFF | TGTGCCTGGGTGTGGCGGACAGGGAACACTGAAGCTTTCTTT
TRBJ2-7 | TRBV12-5 | NA | few | CASGLNPGYEQYF | TGTGCTAGTGGTTTGAACCCAGGCTACGAGCAGTACTTC
TRBJ2-1 | TRBV7-6 | NA | once | CASSLDLAGSHNEQFF | TGTGCCAGCAGCTTAGACCTCGCAGGATCACACAATGAGCAGTTCTTC
TRBJ2-3 | TRBV5-1 | TRBD2 | NA | CASSLTSGEEDTQYF | TGCGCCAGCAGCTTGACTAGCGGGGAGGAAGATACGCAGTATTTT
TRBJ2-2 | TRBV2 | TRBD2 | once | CASNSGGGDTGELFF | TGTGCCAGCAATAGTGGCGGGGGGGACACCGGGGAGCTGTTTTTT
TRBJ2-1 | TRBV5-1 | NA | once | CASRPEGQGGVLSYNEQFF | TGCGCCAGCAGGCCAGAAGGGCAGGGTGGCGTCTTGTCCTACAATGAGCAGTTCTTC
TRBJ2-5 | TRBV11-1 | TRBD2 | NA | CASSPGGAVETQYF | TGTGCCAGCAGCCCCGGGGGGGCCGTTGAGACCCAGTACTTC
TRBJ2-7 | TRBV7-7 | NA | NA | CASSLDMRSSYEQYF | TGTGCCAGCAGCTTAGATATGCGAAGCTCCTACGAGCAGTACTTC
TRBJ2-7 | TRBV4-1 | NA | NA | CASSQVGRGHYEQYF | TGCGCCAGCAGCCAAGTTGGCAGGGGTCACTACGAGCAGTACTTC
TRBJ2-1 | TRBV19 | TRBD1 | NA | CASRGTANNEQFF | TGTGCCAGTAGAGGGACAGCCAACAATGAGCAGTTCTTC
TRBJ1-6 | TRBV18 | NA | once | CASSPARGSPLHF | TGTGCCAGCTCACCGGCGCGCGGATCACCCCTCCACTTT
TRBJ2-2 | TRBV12-3/TRBV12-4 | NA | NA | CASSSNTGELFF | TGTGCCAGCAGTTCTAACACCGGGGAGCTGTTTTTT